This T cell receptor (beta chain) was identified during a study of T cell repertoires in cytomegalovirus infection (dated by TCRdb to between 2018 and 2020). With regard to the full study: Alongside well-studied HLA-B-restricted epitopes, the peptide stimulations were aimed at recently identified HLA-C-restricted CMV epitopes, whose presentation resists viral immunomodulation. Donor HLA type was relevant to the analysis, because carriage of CMV infection together with the matching HLA type was indicated by public TCR beta signatures.

Between the V and J ends, shortened by 1 base and 0 bases respectively, the junction contains 12 bases. There are 16 amino acids in the CDR3, from cysteine to phenylalanine inclusive. Of all the DNA, just the CDR3 is kept, 48 bases in frame from base 1. Taken from the germline V gene, the CDR1 and CDR2 loops are LGHNA and YSLEER. Findings and caveats that apply to the study as a whole: In both this cohort and an independent approximately 350-donor cohort, the cumulative frequency of public TCR beta family members distinguished carriers of CMV infection plus the relevant HLA type. In the ex vivo response, HLA-C-restricted CMV-specific TCR beta clonotypes were dominant, and in two of eight donors the single most frequent clonotype came from this HLA-C-restricted group.

These reads were obtained on an Illumina HiSeq 1500. TCRdb reprocessing: public reads trimmed at Q25 with fastp, clones called with MiXCR, in-frame beta chains kept. Records with the same CDR3 protein are collapsed into one entry carrying the most frequent genes and DNA. This sample lists some 700,000 distinct CDR3 sequences; around 32% were detected once. The ten largest clonotypes hold approximately 18% of the sample. On this clonotype: Its antigen has not been determined. No much larger clone is present one base from it, and per-base qualities are unavailable.

Read against the paper, the sample's treatment or condition label means: in vitro stimulation with specific CMV peptide epitopes to enrich CMV-specific T cells. The chain is made from TRBV4-3 and TRBJ1-1; no D gene is confidently identified. The TCR originated in a human donor in good health (CMV status not recorded). Some clones in this sample may be carry-over from other donors' samples. The sequencing used cultured PBMCs, collected from culture after CMV antigen stimulation. The encoded CDR3 is CASSQVTLRMNTEAFF. The bases are TGCGCCAGCAGCCAAGTAACCCTTCGAATGAACACTGAAGCTTTCTTT.